The clone carrying this T cell receptor beta chain appeared a few times. Its antigen is currently unknown. Lactation, pregnancy, other autoimmune disease or uncontrolled infection led to exclusion of patients. For the diagnoses, clinical symptoms, serum thyroxine and TRAb, thyroid ultrasound and orbital computed tomography were used. The germline V gene has CDR1 SGHVS and CDR2 FQNEAQ. Trimming took 1 base from V and 0 from J; bases not matched to a gene: 0. There are 15 residues in the CDR3. Amplification of TCR beta CDR3 regions was performed using RNA transcripts as template. Carried out on the TCR CDR3, a first-round RT-PCR used the HTBI primer set. A single record per CDR3 protein comes from TCRdb applying MiXCR to the multiplex PCR reads. The sample has about 580,000 distinct CDR3 sequences; about 45% are singletons. This record belongs to a study of T cells in Graves' hyperthyroidism and ophthalmopathy.

Study-level findings and limits: Median prediction lead before ophthalmopathy onset was about 6.7 months with the model.

What was sequenced was peripheral blood or thyroid tissue (not recorded which). J is TRBJ2-1 and V is TRBV7-8; 7 positions agree with TRBD1. The source of this sequence is a woman younger than 30 with Graves' hyperthyroidism. The CDR3 DNA follows: TGTGCCAGCAGCTTAGACAGGGGCTCCTACAATGAGCAGTTCTTC. Translated, it gives CASSLDRGSYNEQFF.